What follows are 9 T cell receptor beta chains derived from one specimen sequenced in a study of molecular identifiers for immune sequencing clone quantification. TCRdb re-analysed the PCR reads in MiXCR, keeping a single row per CDR3 protein. This sample has about 54,000 distinct CDR3 sequences, with roughly a quarter found just once. What was sequenced was naive CD8+ T cells from blood, with Jurkat cell RNA spiked in. Subset defined: FACS-sorted CD8+CD4-CCR7+CD45RA+ naive T cells. These receptor sequences come from a human donor in good health. Some libraries in this study had Jurkat cell RNA spiked in.

At least ten counts were recorded for this clonotype. V and J are TRBV4-2 and TRBJ2-7, with D perhaps being TRBD1 or TRBD2 (5 bases each). Trimming cost V 0 bases and J 5 bases, with 11 bases left between them. Germline CDR1 reads LGHNA; CDR2 reads YNFKEQ. The CDR3 runs 14 residues. This chain's CDR3 is CASSQETGADEQYF. The CDR3 coding sequence is TGTGCCAGCAGCCAAGAAACCGGGGCGGACGAGCAGTACTTC.

The sample holds many counts of this clonotype. J is TRBJ2-7 and V is TRBV5-4; D gene unclear. The germline V and J ends were trimmed by 0 bases and 2 bases, with 12 bases remaining between them. Per the germline V gene, CDR1 is SGHNT and CDR2 is YYREEE (reference sequence). This CDR3 contains 15 residues. The CDR3 spells CASSLGFGGTYEQYF. The CDR3 DNA follows: TGTGCCAGCAGCTTGGGTTTCGGCGGAACCTACGAGCAGTACTTC.

This clonotype was counted only a few times. The rearrangement links TRBV7-9 to TRBJ2-1; TRBD1 agrees at 10 bases. The CDR3 is 15 amino acids. The V segment lost 4 bases and the J segment 9 bases; nucleotides outside the gene matches: 9. Germline V gene sequence: CDR1 SEHNR, CDR2 FQNEAQ (reference sequence). Here the CDR3 DNA reads TGTGCCAGCAGCTCTAGCCTCGACAGGGGGCTTGAGCAGTTCTTC. This codes for CASSSSLDRGLEQFF. The full variable domain, its missing parts supplied by reference TRBV7-9 and TRBJ2-1, is DTGVSQNPRHKITKRGQNVTFRCDPISEHNRLYWYRQTLGQGPEFLTYFQNEAQLEKSRLLSDRFSAERPKGSFSTLEIQRTEQGDSAMYLCASSSSLDRGLEQFFGPGTRLTVL.

In its sample, this clonotype was seen once. A much larger clone differs from this one at a single base, so this may be a read error. Written as DNA, the CDR3 is TGTGCCAGCAGCCTATGGGATTTCGTGGGGCCTAGCACAGATACGCAGTATTTT. Encoded protein: CASSLWDFVGPSTDTQYF. The rearrangement joins TRBV7-8 to TRBJ2-3; maybe TRBD1 (5 bases). Deletions cut 5 bases from V and 0 bases from J, with 21 bases between. The CDR3 runs to 18 residues. Germline CDR1 reads SGHVS; CDR2 reads FQNEAQ.

This clonotype has at least ten counts. This chain links TRBV7-9 with TRBJ1-6; D gene uncertain. The germline V and J ends were trimmed by 5 bases and 8 bases, with 10 bases remaining between them. CDR1 and CDR2 from the germline V gene are SEHNR and FQNEAQ (reference sequence). This CDR3 spans 13 amino acids. In DNA form, the CDR3 reads TGTGCCAGCAGCCCCTACAGTTATTCACCCCTCCACTTT. Protein: CASSPYSYSPLHF.

The rearrangement joins TRBV7-9 to TRBJ1-1; no firm D call. The CDR3 has 14 residues. Trimming cost V 2 bases and J 4 bases, with 11 bases left between them. Germline-derived CDR1 and CDR2 are SEHNR and FQNEAQ (reference sequence). The CDR3 DNA sequence: TGTGCCAGCAGCTTAAGTGGGCAGGTCACTGAAGCTTTCTTT. It specifies CASSLSGQVTEAFF.

This clonotype was seen a few times. At one end the junction does not follow the germline gene, possibly because of a read error. This chain uses TRBV7-9 with TRBJ2-2; no reliable D call. Germline loops: CDR1 SEHNR, CDR2 FQNEAQ (reference sequence). The CDR3 length is 13 residues. The CDR3 here is CVSSHINTGELFF. CDR3 nucleotides: TGTGTCAGCAGCCATATTAACACCGGGGAGCTGTTTTTT.

The chain recombines TRBV6-6 with TRBJ2-7; 10 bases align to TRBD1. Germline V CDR1 and CDR2: MNHNY, SVGAGI (reference sequence). V gave up 4 bases and J gave up 4 bases; unmatched junction bases: 10. The CDR3 spans 16 residues. CDR3 in DNA: TGTGCCAGCAGTTCAATACCCGGGACAGGGGATTACGAGCAGTACTTC. Its protein is CASSSIPGTGDYEQYF.

This clonotype was recorded many times. The chain is built from TRBV10-3 and TRBJ2-7, with D hard to call. Germline CDR1 reads ENHRY; CDR2 reads SYGVKD. The ends were cut back, 5 bases at V and 7 bases at J, with 15 bases in the middle. The CDR3 is 13 amino acids. This CDR3 reads CAISTLDREEQYF. The CDR3 region has the DNA TGTGCCATCAGTACCTTAGACCGCGAGGAGCAGTACTTC.